Included here is one TCR beta chain sequence, with context. Its antigen is undetermined. This entry belongs to a study of T cells in Graves' hyperthyroidism and ophthalmopathy. Hyperthyroidism, newly diagnosed and lasting under 2 months, affected patients aged 18 to 65. An approximately 10 ml volume of fresh peripheral blood provided the PBMCs. Amplified TCR beta CDR3 regions came from RNA transcripts. The study used the HTBI primer set for a first-round RT-PCR of the TCR CDR3. TCRdb recomputed calls from the multiplex PCR reads with MiXCR, one row per CDR3 protein. In the table there are about 420,000 distinct CDR3 sequences, 15% to 17% of which are singletons. Study results and limitations: Among clonotypes expanded in thyroid above 0.001, most were also found in blood.

Germline CDR1 reads LNHDA; CDR2 reads SQIVND (reference sequence). The CDR3 length is 16 residues. V was clipped by 6 bases and J by 4 bases; unmatched bases: 9. The specimen sequenced was blood. J is TRBJ1-1 and V is TRBV19; 12 bases map to TRBD1. This TCR derives from a woman aged 18-29 years with Graves' hyperthyroidism. The CDR3: CASRKGQGAVGTEAFF. DNA of the CDR3: TGTGCCAGTAGAAAGGGACAGGGGGCAGTAGGCACTGAAGCTTTCTTT.